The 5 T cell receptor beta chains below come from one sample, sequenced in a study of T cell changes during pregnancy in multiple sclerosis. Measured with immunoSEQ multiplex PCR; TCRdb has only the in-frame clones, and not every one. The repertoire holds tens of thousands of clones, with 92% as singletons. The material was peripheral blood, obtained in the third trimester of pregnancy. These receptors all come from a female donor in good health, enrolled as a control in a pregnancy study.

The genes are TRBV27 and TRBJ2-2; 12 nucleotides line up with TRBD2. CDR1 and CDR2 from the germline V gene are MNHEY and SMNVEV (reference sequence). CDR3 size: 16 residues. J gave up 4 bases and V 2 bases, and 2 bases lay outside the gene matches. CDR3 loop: CASSLGLAGPTGELFF. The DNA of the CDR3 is TGTGCCAGCAGTTTAGGACTAGCGGGACCCACCGGGGAGCTGTTTTTT.

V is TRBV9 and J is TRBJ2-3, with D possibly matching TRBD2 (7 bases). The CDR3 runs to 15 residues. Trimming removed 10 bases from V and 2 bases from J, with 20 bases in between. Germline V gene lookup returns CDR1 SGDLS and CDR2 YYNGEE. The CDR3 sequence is CASGRGTRTTDTQYF. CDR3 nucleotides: TGTGCCTCAGGGAGGGGGACCCGGACCACAGATACGCAGTATTTT.

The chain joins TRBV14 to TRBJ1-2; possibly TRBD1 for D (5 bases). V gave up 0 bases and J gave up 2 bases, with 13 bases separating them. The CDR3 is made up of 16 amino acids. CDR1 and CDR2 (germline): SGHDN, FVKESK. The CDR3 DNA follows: TGTGCCAGCAGCCAAGATGGTCCAGGGTGGAACTATGGCTACACCTTC. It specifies CASSQDGPGWNYGYTF. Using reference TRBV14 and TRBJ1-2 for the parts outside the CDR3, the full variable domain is EAGVTQFPSHSVIEKGQTVTLRCDPISGHDNLYWYRRVMGKEIKFLLHFVKESKQDESGMPNNRFLAERTGGTYSTLKVQPAELEDSGVYFCASSQDGPGWNYGYTFGSGTRLTVV.

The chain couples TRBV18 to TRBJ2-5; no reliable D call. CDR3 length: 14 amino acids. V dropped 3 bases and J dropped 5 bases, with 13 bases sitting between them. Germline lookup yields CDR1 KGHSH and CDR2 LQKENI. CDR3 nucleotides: TGTGCCAGCTCACCTTCTTTCCAGTTCGAGACCCAGTACTTC. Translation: CASSPSFQFETQYF.

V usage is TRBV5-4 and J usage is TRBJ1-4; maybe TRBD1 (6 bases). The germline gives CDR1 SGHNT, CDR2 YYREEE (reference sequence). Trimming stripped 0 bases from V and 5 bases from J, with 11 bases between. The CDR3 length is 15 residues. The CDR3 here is CASSLGGGPNEKLFF. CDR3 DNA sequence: TGTGCCAGCAGCTTGGGGGGGGGCCCCAATGAAAAACTGTTTTTT.